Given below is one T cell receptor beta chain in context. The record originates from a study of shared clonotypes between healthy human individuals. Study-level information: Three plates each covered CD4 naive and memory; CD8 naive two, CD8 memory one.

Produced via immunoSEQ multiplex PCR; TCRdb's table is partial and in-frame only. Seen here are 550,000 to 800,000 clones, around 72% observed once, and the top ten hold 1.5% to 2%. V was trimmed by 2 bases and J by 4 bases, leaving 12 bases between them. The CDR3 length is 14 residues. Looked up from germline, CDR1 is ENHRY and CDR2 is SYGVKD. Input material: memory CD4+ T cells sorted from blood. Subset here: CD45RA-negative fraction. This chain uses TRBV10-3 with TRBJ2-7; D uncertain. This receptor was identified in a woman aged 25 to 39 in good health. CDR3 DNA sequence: TGTGCCATCAGTGAGACGGGCCTTCCGTACGAGCAGTACTTC. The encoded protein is CAISETGLPYEQYF.